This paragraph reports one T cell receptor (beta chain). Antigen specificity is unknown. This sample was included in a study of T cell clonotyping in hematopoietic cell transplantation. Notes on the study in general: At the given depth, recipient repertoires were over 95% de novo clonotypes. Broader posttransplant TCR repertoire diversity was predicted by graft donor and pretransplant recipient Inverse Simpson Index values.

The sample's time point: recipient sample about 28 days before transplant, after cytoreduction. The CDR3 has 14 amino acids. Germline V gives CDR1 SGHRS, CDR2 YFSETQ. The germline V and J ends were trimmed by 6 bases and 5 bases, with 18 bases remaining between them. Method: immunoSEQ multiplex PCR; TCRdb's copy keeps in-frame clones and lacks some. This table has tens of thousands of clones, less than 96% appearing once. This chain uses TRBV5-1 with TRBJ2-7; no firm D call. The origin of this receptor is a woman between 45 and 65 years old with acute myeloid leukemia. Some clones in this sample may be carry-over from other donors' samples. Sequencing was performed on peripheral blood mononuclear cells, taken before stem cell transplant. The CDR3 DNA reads TGCGCCAGCAAAATATCGTTCGATCGCGACGAGCAGTACTTC. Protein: CASKISFDRDEQYF.